One and the same sample provided the 8 T cell receptor beta chains below, sequenced in a study of breast tumors, draining lymph nodes, adjacent tissues. Each CDR3 protein is one row after TCRdb ran MiXCR on the multiplex PCR reads. The sample lists about 140,000 distinct CDR3 sequences, around 20% occurring once. The lymph nodes were axillary draining lymph nodes from breast cancer patients. The sequenced sample was axillary lymph node tissue. The receptor set was obtained from a female donor with breast cancer. Some clones in this sample may be carry-over from other donors' samples.

The sample holds a few counts of this clonotype. With a much larger clone just one base away, this may be a read error. The chain employs TRBV10-3 and TRBJ2-7; TRBD2 matches at 11 bases. The CDR3 is 16 amino acids. Germline CDR1 and CDR2: ENHRY and SYGVKD. The CDR3 DNA follows: TGTGTCACCACTCAAACTAGCGGGAGCCCCTCCCACGAGCAGTACTTC. This encodes CVTTQTSGSPSHEQYF.

This chain joins TRBV5-4 and TRBJ2-7, with 10 bases aligning to TRBD2. CDR3 size: 13 residues. The ends lost 4 bases at V and 6 bases at J; junction bases unmatched: 4. CDR1 and CDR2 (germline): SGHNT, YYREEE (reference sequence). The CDR3 DNA reads TGTGCCAGCAGCAAGACTAGCGGGCGCGAGCAGTACTTC. Protein product: CASSKTSGREQYF. Drawing the rest from reference TRBV5-4 and TRBJ2-7, the complete variable domain is ETGVTQSPTHLIKTRGQQVTLRCSSQSGHNTVSWYQQALGQGPQFIFQYYREEENGRGNFPPRFSGLQFPNYSSELNVNALELDDSALYLCASSKTSGREQYFGPGTRLTVT.

The table lists this clonotype with many counts. The V call is TRBV7-8, the J call TRBJ2-7; 11 nucleotides match TRBD2. Germline V gives CDR1 SGHVS, CDR2 FQNEAQ. This CDR3 contains 15 residues. With 5 bases clipped from V and 6 bases from J, the junction kept 9 bases outside the gene matches. The CDR3: CASSPSTSGMGEQYF. CDR3 DNA: TGTGCCAGCAGCCCTTCGACTAGCGGGATGGGCGAGCAGTACTTC. The full variable domain, rest sourced from reference TRBV7-8 and TRBJ2-7, is GAGVSQSPRYKVAKRGQDVALRCDPISGHVSLFWYQQALGQGPEFLTYFQNEAQLDKSGLPSDRFFAERPEGSVSTLKIQRTQQEDSAVYLCASSPSTSGMGEQYFGPGTRLTVT.

This clonotype was counted many times. V is TRBV2 and J is TRBJ2-1; D gene unclear. This CDR3 spans 11 amino acids. The V gene lost 5 bases and the J gene lost 10 bases, with 9 bases spanning the gap. The germline V gene encodes CDR1 SNHLY and CDR2 FYNNEI. CDR3 coding DNA: TGTGCCAGCAGTAATCGGGCGGAGCAGTTCTTC. Its translation is CASSNRAEQFF.

The DNA for the CDR3 is TGCAGTGTTAATTTAGCGGGATGGACAGATACGCAGTATTTT. The encoded protein is CSVNLAGWTDTQYF. V gene TRBV20-1 combines with J gene TRBJ2-3; 8 bases map to TRBD2. This CDR3 contains 14 residues. V was clipped by 7 bases and J by 3 bases; unmatched bases: 9. CDR1 and CDR2 from the germline V gene are DFQATT and SNEGSKA (reference sequence).

The chain has TRBV6-2 or TRBV6-3 and TRBJ1-5; 10 bases line up with TRBD1. This CDR3 has 17 residues. With 7 bases clipped from V and 2 bases from J, the junction kept 11 bases outside the gene matches. Per the germline V gene, CDR1 is MNHEY and CDR2 is SVGEGT. The CDR3 DNA follows: TGTGCCAGCAACGCCTGGGACAGGGGATCTGGCAATCAGCCCCAGCATTTT. It specifies CASNAWDRGSGNQPQHF.

This clonotype was counted many times. This chain connects TRBV7-9 to TRBJ2-3; possibly TRBD1 for D (5 bases). With 1 base removed from V and 2 bases from J, the gap between germline ends came to 10 bases. Germline assignment: CDR1 SEHNR and CDR2 FQNEAQ (reference sequence). The CDR3 consists of 15 residues. The CDR3 protein is CASSLGQTFTDTQYF. CDR3 sequence (DNA): TGTGCCAGCAGCTTAGGACAGACCTTCACAGATACGCAGTATTTT.

This clonotype was detected only once. Possible read error: a much larger clone is one base away. The rearrangement uses TRBV19 and TRBJ2-7; D gene unclear. Germline V gives CDR1 LNHDA, CDR2 SQIVND (reference sequence). V lost 3 bases, J lost 0 bases, and 18 bases lay in between. This CDR3 is 17 amino acids long. CDR3: CASSITLSTLSSYEQYF. As DNA, the CDR3 is TGTGCCAGTAGTATTACGTTAAGCACTCTGAGCTCCTACGAGCAGTACTTC. Full variable domain (rest looked up from reference TRBV19 and TRBJ2-7): DGGITQSPKYLFRKEGQNVTLSCEQNLNHDAMYWYRQDPGQGLRLIYYSQIVNDFQKGDIAEGYSVSREKKESFPLTVTSAQKNPTAFYLCASSITLSTLSSYEQYFGPGTRLTVT.